These 3 T cell receptor beta chains came from one sample sequenced in a study of OX40 agonist ivuxolimab in advanced cancers. The assay was immunoSEQ multiplex PCR, and TCRdb's table has in-frame clones only and misses some. The sample has tens of thousands of clones; 75% to 95% are singletons. The source was CD4+ or CD8+ T cells sorted from blood, collected in a trial of the OX40 agonist ivuxolimab. Receptors originate from an adult with an advanced solid tumor such as melanoma, head and neck, liver or kidney cancer.

The V and J genes are TRBV30 and TRBJ2-3; D might be TRBD2 (5 bases). The germline V gene encodes CDR1 GTSNPN and CDR2 SVGIG (reference sequence). The V end was cut by 0 bases, the J end by 0 bases, with 16 bases between. The CDR3 sequence is 17 residues long. The CDR3 DNA reads as TGTGCCTGGAGTGTATCAAAGGTAGCGACTAGCACAGATACGCAGTATTTT. Translating gives CAWSVSKVATSTDTQYF.

J is TRBJ1-1 and V is TRBV19; 7 positions match TRBD1. V lost 8 bases and J lost 0; bases outside the gene matches: 3. Germline V gives CDR1 LNHDA, CDR2 SQIVND (reference sequence). This CDR3 comprises 13 residues. The CDR3 spells CASVGTVNTEAFF. CDR3 nucleotide sequence: TGTGCCAGTGTCGGGACAGTGAACACTGAAGCTTTCTTT.

This chain connects TRBV28 to TRBJ1-1, with 9 bases lining up with TRBD1. The CDR3 covers 15 residues. Germline loops: CDR1 MDHEN, CDR2 SYDVKM. Trimming removed 7 bases from V and 5 bases from J; junction bases left unmatched: 11. The CDR3 sequence is CASTPPGQGRTEAFF. The CDR3 DNA sequence: TGTGCCAGCACCCCTCCGGGACAGGGTAGGACTGAAGCTTTCTTT.